The source of this T cell receptor (beta chain) is a study of CD8+ T cells in alopecia areata (dated by TCRdb to 2016 to 2018). As for the study more broadly: Treated patients were enrolled in an open-label pilot trial of oral tofacitinib, 5 to 10 mg twice daily, for moderate-to-severe alopecia areata. immunoSEQ multiplex PCR using 35 Vbeta forward primers and 13 Jbeta reverse primers was used to amplify TCRbeta CDR3 regions. Biopsies were taken from tofacitinib-treated patients at baseline and at 4 and 24 weeks of treatment, and a later scalp biopsy was taken in several of the tofacitinib-treated patients. RNA was obtained with the PAXgene miRNA kit for fixed scalp, the miRNeasy kit for PBMCs, and the RNeasy kit for mouse skin. Tofacitinib was administered for 6 to 18 months, and 6 months of follow-up off drug were then conducted to assess delayed response and recurrence. Scalp clonality was compared across normal scalp (n=4), patchy alopecia areata scalp (n=8), and alopecia totalis/universalis scalp (n=8). The study used high-throughput TCRbeta sequencing to examine T cell clonal expansion in alopecia areata, in both the C3H/HeJ mouse model and human patients. Human TCRbeta sequencing covered scalp tissue and sorted CD4+ and CD8+ peripheral blood T cells from patchy and totalis/universalis alopecia areata patients and healthy controls.

The germline V gene yields SQVTM for CDR1 and ANQGSEA for CDR2. Measured from the cysteine to the phenylalanine, the CDR3 is 12 residues long. Only the CDR3 DNA is retained, 36 bases long and in frame from the first base. V is pared back by 6 bases and J by 6 bases, with 11 bases lying between the germline termini. As to this clone: Its antigen target is currently unknown. One base away there is no much larger clone; base qualities are not given.

Overall study results and their limits: Compared with normal scalp, lesional scalp, particularly in alopecia totalis/universalis, had higher clonality and more expanded CD8+ clones, which suggests antigenic drive. Resident alphabeta T cells in normal human skin are also sequenced, complicating scalp TCR repertoire analysis, unlike mouse skin dominated by gammadelta T cells. Shared TCR sequences between patients were less evident than in mice, which may be partly attributable to HLA diversity in the patient population.

The method behind the library was the immunoSEQ multiplex PCR assay. To provide template for TCR sequencing, every sample had RNA extracted and reverse transcribed into cDNA. First-strand cDNA was synthesized with SuperScript III using a 2:1 mix of oligo-dT and random hexamers. A synthetic immune receptor repertoire was used to measure amplification bias, and any remaining bias was corrected computationally. The authors processed their data as follows. Raw reads were preprocessed to remove errors, and CDR3 was defined according to IMGT conventions as the region from the conserved cysteine to phenylalanine. Clonality was calculated as 1 minus Shannon entropy normalized by log2 of the number of productive unique TCRs. Scalp TCRbeta sequences were cross-referenced with sorted blood CD4 and CD8 repertoires so that the CD4 or CD8 identity of scalp clones could be inferred. The immuneACCESS repertoire file appears here via TCRdb, limited to in-frame rearrangements. These files lack a portion of the clones; in checked studies, under half of the deficit traces to unresolved V genes, and the cause of the others is not known. V, J and clone size are taken as reported in that table, and D and trimming were inferred from the DNA itself. The sample table records some 51,000 clones; 96% of these occur just once. The ten largest clones take up under 30% of the sample.

The time point label, read with the paper, signifies: baseline before oral tofacitinib. Peripheral blood and lesional scalp punch biopsies were obtained from patients with alopecia areata. PBMCs were isolated by density centrifugation and stained for CD3, CD4 and CD8, and CD4+ and CD8+ T cells were sorted on a FACSAria. The chain is assembled from TRBV29-1 and TRBJ2-2; the D segment could be TRBD1, given 5 matching bases. The specimen was CD8+ T cells sorted from blood, collected at week 0. This sequence originates from a human donor with alopecia areata. The CDR3 protein is CSVAGWAGELFF. The DNA sequence is TGCAGCGTCGCAGGGTGGGCCGGGGAGCTGTTTTTT.